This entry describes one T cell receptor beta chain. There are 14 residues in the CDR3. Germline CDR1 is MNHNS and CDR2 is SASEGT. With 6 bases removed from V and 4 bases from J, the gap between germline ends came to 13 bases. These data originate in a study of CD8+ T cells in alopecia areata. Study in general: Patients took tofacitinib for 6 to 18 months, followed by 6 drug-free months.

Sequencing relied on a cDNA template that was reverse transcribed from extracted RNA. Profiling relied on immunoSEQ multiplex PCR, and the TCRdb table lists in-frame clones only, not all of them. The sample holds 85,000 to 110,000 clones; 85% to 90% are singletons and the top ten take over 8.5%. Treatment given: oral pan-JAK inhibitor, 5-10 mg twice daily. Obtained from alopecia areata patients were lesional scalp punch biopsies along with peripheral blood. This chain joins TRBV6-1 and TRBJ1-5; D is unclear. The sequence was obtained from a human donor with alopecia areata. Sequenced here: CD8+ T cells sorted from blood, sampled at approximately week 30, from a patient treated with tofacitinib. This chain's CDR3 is CASRADYSNQPQHF. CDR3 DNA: TGTGCCAGCAGGGCGGATTACTCAAATCAGCCCCAGCATTTT.